This T cell receptor (beta chain) stems from a study of T cell responses to AZD1222 COVID-19 vaccine. Across the whole study: Second doses at about 4 or about 12 weeks were pooled. Overall study findings and caveats: The peak T cell response came first, and repertoires were sampled only after it. Clonal diversity was possibly underestimated, and the donors were mostly white British, with more females. When two AZD1222 doses had been given, Spike-specific TCR breadth and depth rose.

Trimming stripped 4 bases from V and 9 bases from J, with 7 bases between. Germline V gene data show CDR1 as KGHDR and CDR2 as SFDVKD. This CDR3 has 11 amino acids. Repertoires were generated with immunoSEQ multiplex PCR, while TCRdb's copy carries only in-frame clones and drops some. The sample shows under 130,000 clones, 90% of them seen only once. To note about this clone: The antigen is undetermined.

The material sequenced was peripheral blood, taken on day 0 of AZD1222 vaccination. The chain couples TRBV24-1 to TRBJ2-3, with D unclear. The sequence was obtained from an adult in good health. The chain's CDR3 is CATSEGRTQYF. Written as DNA, the CDR3 is TGTGCCACCAGTGAAGGGCGGACGCAGTATTTT.